These 20 T cell receptor beta chains originate from one sample sequenced in a study of Graves' ophthalmopathy and Graves' hyperthyroidism. RNA transcripts yielded amplified TCR beta CDR3 regions. HTBI primers served in a first-round RT-PCR, which a second-round multiplex PCR followed. TCRdb reanalysed the multiplex PCR reads using MiXCR and keeps one entry per CDR3 protein. The sample lists some 48,000 distinct CDR3 sequences, around 45% occurring once. Specimen: peripheral blood. Receptor source: an adult man with Graves' ophthalmopathy.

This chain links TRBV9 with TRBJ2-2; the D is unclear. CDR1 is SGDLS, CDR2 YYNGEE, per germline. V was shortened by 4 bases and J by 5 bases, with 9 bases between the two germline ends. The CDR3 runs to 13 residues. For the CDR3, the DNA is TGTGCCAGCAGCACGACGATAACCGGGGAGCTGTTTTTT. As protein: CASSTTITGELFF.

CDR3 sequence reads: CSVEDRGDPGEQYF. The DNA of the CDR3 is TGCAGCGTTGAAGATCGGGGGGACCCCGGGGAGCAGTACTTC. The J gene is TRBJ2-7, the V gene TRBV29-1; 7 bases line up with TRBD2. The CDR3 runs to 14 residues. CDR1 and CDR2 (germline): SQVTM, ANQGSEA. V trimming: 0 bases; J trimming: 7 bases; junction bases outside the gene matches: 9.

The table lists this clonotype with a few counts. The genes are TRBV9 and TRBJ1-6; maybe TRBD1 (5 bases). The CDR3 is 13 residues long. Trimming removed 6 bases from V and 8 bases from J, with 12 bases in between. Germline CDR1 SGDLS, CDR2 YYNGEE. For the CDR3, the DNA is TGTGCCAGCAAGGCAGGGAACGATTCACCCCTCCACTTT. Translated, it gives CASKAGNDSPLHF.

The V gene is TRBV20-1, the J gene TRBJ2-7; D might be TRBD1 (6 bases). Trimming stripped 0 bases from V and 5 bases from J, with 17 bases between. Germline V gives CDR1 DFQATT, CDR2 SNEGSKA (reference sequence). CDR3 size: 15 residues. The CDR3 is CSARDLSRGNHEQYF. For the CDR3, the DNA is TGCAGTGCTAGAGATTTAAGCAGGGGAAACCACGAGCAGTACTTC.

This clonotype was counted many times. This chain connects TRBV5-1 to TRBJ2-7; a weak D match, TRBD2 (6 bases). The V end lost 0 bases, the J end lost 5 bases, and 18 bases lay between the germline ends. The V gene's germline CDR1 is SGHRS and CDR2 YFSETQ. This CDR3 has 16 amino acids. The CDR3 here is CASSLEGRGGWDEQYF. The CDR3 DNA is TGCGCCAGCAGCTTGGAAGGCCGGGGAGGATGGGACGAGCAGTACTTC.

CDR3 DNA: TGTGCCAGCAGCCCCGGCGAGAGGAATAATTCACCCCTCCACTTT. It codes for CASSPGERNNSPLHF. The V gene is TRBV7-3, the J gene TRBJ1-6; D gene ambiguous. V was cut by 5 bases and J by 5 bases, with 13 bases left in between. The CDR3 consists of 15 residues. The V gene's germline CDR1 is SGHTA and CDR2 FQGTGA. The whole variable domain, remainder taken from reference TRBV7-3 and TRBJ1-6, is GAGVSQTPSNKVTEKGKYVELRCDPISGHTALYWYRQSLGQGPEFLIYFQGTGAADDSGLPNDRFFAVRPEGSVSTLKIQRTERGDSAVYLCASSPGERNNSPLHFGNGTRLTVT.

The chain joins TRBV19 to TRBJ2-7, with TRBD2 as a possible D gene (6 bases). The CDR3 runs 13 residues. V lost 3 bases and J 6 bases, leaving 12 bases between the germline ends. CDR1 is LNHDA and CDR2 is SQIVND in the germline V gene (reference sequence). The CDR3 loop reads CASSIAGGTEQYF. The CDR3 DNA reads as TGTGCCAGTAGTATTGCCGGCGGGACCGAGCAGTACTTC.

This clonotype was found many times. CDR3 loop: CASSIDGGSKNIQYF. In DNA, the CDR3 is TGTGCCAGTAGTATTGATGGGGGGAGCAAAAACATTCAGTACTTC. The chain recombines TRBV19 with TRBJ2-4; possible D gene TRBD2, 6 bases. The germline V and J ends were trimmed by 3 bases and 3 bases, with 12 bases remaining between them. The CDR3 length is 15 residues. In germline, CDR1 is LNHDA, CDR2 SQIVND (reference sequence).

This clonotype was counted many times. The J gene is TRBJ2-7, the V gene TRBV27; the D gene could be TRBD1 or TRBD2 (5 bases each). Germline V lookup: CDR1 MNHEY, CDR2 SMNVEV (reference sequence). This CDR3 contains 14 residues. The ends were cut back, 3 bases at V and 3 bases at J, with 12 bases in the middle. The CDR3 nucleotides are TGTGCCAGCAGTTTCTCGGCAGGGAGCTACGAGCAGTACTTC. This gives the protein CASSFSAGSYEQYF.

This chain connects TRBV20-1 to TRBJ2-7; possibly TRBD1 or TRBD2 for D (5 bases each). CDR1 DFQATT and CDR2 SNEGSKA come from the germline V gene (reference sequence). This CDR3 is built from 14 residues. DNA of the CDR3: TGCAGGGCAACGGACGGCCCAGGGCGGGACGAGCAGTACTTC. Protein: CRATDGPGRDEQYF.

At least ten counts were recorded for this clonotype. A junction boundary mismatches the germline segment, possibly from a read error. The chain recombines TRBV12-3 or TRBV12-4 with TRBJ1-3; the D gene is possibly TRBD1 (6 bases). The CDR3 loop spans 15 amino acids. The CDR3: CANSLGGGSGNTIYF. CDR3 nucleotide sequence: TGTGCCAACAGTTTAGGGGGGGGGTCTGGAAACACCATATATTTT.

This clonotype was detected many times. The chain has TRBV28 and TRBJ1-2; weak D call: TRBD1 (5 bases). The V end lost 5 bases, the J end lost 4 bases, and 17 bases lay between the germline ends. The CDR3 is 15 residues long. The germline gives CDR1 MDHEN, CDR2 SYDVKM. Here the CDR3 reads CASSLGGGVRYGYTF. The CDR3 bases are TGTGCCAGCAGTCTCGGGGGGGGAGTTCGCTATGGCTACACCTTC.

This clonotype has only one observation. V gene TRBV10-1 combines with J gene TRBJ2-1; TRBD2 agrees at 11 bases. Germline V gives CDR1 WNHNN, CDR2 SYGVQD (reference sequence). Trimming took 9 bases from V and 7 from J; bases not matched to a gene: 8. The CDR3 is made up of 14 amino acids. The CDR3 sequence: CARHILAGDNEQFF. The DNA of the CDR3 is TGCGCCAGACACATACTAGCGGGAGATAATGAGCAGTTCTTC.

This clonotype was detected a few times. The CDR3 DNA reads TGTGCCAGCAGCTTGAGTCCTATGGACAGCCTCTATGGCTACACCTTC. It codes for CASSLSPMDSLYGYTF. This rearrangement joins TRBV7-6 to TRBJ1-2; maybe TRBD1 (6 bases). This CDR3 is 16 amino acids long. Germline CDR1 is SGHVS and CDR2 is FNYEAQ. The germline V and J ends were trimmed by 3 bases and 4 bases, with 18 bases remaining between them.

The rearrangement uses TRBV7-3 and TRBJ2-7, with 13 bases matching TRBD2. This CDR3 comprises 15 residues. V shed 7 bases, J shed 5 bases, and the junction held 8 bases outside the gene matches. Germline CDR1 and CDR2: SGHTA and FQGTGA. In DNA, the CDR3 is TGTGCCAGCACCGCGACTGGACTAGCGGGGGACGAGCAGTACTTC. This codes for CASTATGLAGDEQYF.

Turning to this clonotype: With a much larger clone just one base away, this may be a read error. J is TRBJ2-1 and V is TRBV5-8; 12 bases line up with TRBD2. CDR1 and CDR2 (germline): SGHTS, YDEGEE. V trimming: 0 bases; J trimming: 6 bases; junction bases outside the gene matches: 13. The CDR3 totals 19 residues. This CDR3 reads CASSLAGLAGGLFCNEQFF. In DNA form, the CDR3 reads TGTGCCAGCAGCTTGGCCGGTCTAGCGGGGGGGCTTTTCTGCAATGAGCAGTTCTTC.

This clonotype occurred many times. V is TRBV20-1 and J is TRBJ2-1; 11 positions match TRBD2. Germline V gene data show CDR1 as DFQATT and CDR2 as SNEGSKA (reference sequence). Losses at the gene ends were 0 bases for V and 4 bases for J; bases not matched to a gene: 2. The CDR3 length is 15 residues. CDR3 bases: TGCAGTGCTAGAGAGGGGACTAGCGGATACAATGAGCAGTTCTTC. Protein sequence: CSAREGTSGYNEQFF.

This clonotype is judged medium-sized. V usage is TRBV2 and J usage is TRBJ2-1, with D uncertain. Germline V gives CDR1 SNHLY, CDR2 FYNNEI. The ends were cut back, 3 bases at V and 4 bases at J, with 7 bases in the middle. The CDR3 totals 13 residues. CDR3 protein: CASSDGQYNEQFF. The CDR3 coding sequence is TGTGCCAGCAGTGACGGGCAGTACAATGAGCAGTTCTTC.

The sample holds many counts of this clonotype. This chain links TRBV19 with TRBJ2-5; 8 bases align to TRBD2. The CDR3 has 13 amino acids. Per the germline V gene, CDR1 is LNHDA and CDR2 is SQIVND (reference sequence). V trimming: 7 bases; J trimming: 4 bases; junction bases outside the gene matches: 5. CDR3 bases: TGTGCCAGTAAGGACCGGGAGGGAGAGACCCAGTACTTC. It specifies CASKDREGETQYF.

In this sample, this clonotype turned up a few times. J is TRBJ1-3 and V is TRBV7-2, with a weak D call TRBD1 (5 bases). V dropped 2 bases and J dropped 0 bases, with 11 bases sitting between them. CDR1 is SGHTA and CDR2 is FQGNSA in the germline V gene. The CDR3 covers 16 residues. CDR3 nucleotides: TGTGCCAGCAGCTTATGGGCAGGGACCTCTGGAAACACCATATATTTT. It specifies CASSLWAGTSGNTIYF.